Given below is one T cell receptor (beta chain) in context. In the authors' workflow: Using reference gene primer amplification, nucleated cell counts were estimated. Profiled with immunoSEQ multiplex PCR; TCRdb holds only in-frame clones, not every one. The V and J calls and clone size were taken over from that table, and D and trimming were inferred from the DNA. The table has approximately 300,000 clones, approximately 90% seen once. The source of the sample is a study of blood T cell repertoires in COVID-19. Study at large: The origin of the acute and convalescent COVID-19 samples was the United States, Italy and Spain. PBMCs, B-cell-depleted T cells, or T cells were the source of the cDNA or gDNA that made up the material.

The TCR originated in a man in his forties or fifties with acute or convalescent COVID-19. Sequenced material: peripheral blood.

CDR3 coding DNA: TGTGCCAGCAGTTACGCCCAGGGACACTCACCCCTCCACTTT. It translates to CASSYAQGHSPLHF. V is TRBV6-6 and J is TRBJ1-6; D is perhaps TRBD1 (6 bases). V was trimmed by 2 bases and J by 10 bases, leaving 12 bases between them. This CDR3 is built from 14 residues. The V gene's germline CDR1 is MNHNY and CDR2 SVGAGI (reference sequence).